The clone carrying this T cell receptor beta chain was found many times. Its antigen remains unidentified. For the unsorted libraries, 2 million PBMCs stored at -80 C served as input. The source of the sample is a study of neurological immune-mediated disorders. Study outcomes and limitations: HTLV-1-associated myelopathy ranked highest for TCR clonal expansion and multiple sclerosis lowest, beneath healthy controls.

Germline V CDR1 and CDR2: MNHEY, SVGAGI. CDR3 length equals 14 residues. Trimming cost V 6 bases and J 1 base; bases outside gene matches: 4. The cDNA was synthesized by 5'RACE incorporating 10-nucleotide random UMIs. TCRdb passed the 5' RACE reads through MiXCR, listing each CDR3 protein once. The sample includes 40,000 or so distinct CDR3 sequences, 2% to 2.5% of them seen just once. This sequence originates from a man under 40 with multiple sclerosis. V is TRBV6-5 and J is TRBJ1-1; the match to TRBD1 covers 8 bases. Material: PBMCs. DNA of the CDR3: TGTGCCAGCAGATCACAGGGGGGGAACACTGAAGCTTTCTTT. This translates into CASRSQGGNTEAFF.